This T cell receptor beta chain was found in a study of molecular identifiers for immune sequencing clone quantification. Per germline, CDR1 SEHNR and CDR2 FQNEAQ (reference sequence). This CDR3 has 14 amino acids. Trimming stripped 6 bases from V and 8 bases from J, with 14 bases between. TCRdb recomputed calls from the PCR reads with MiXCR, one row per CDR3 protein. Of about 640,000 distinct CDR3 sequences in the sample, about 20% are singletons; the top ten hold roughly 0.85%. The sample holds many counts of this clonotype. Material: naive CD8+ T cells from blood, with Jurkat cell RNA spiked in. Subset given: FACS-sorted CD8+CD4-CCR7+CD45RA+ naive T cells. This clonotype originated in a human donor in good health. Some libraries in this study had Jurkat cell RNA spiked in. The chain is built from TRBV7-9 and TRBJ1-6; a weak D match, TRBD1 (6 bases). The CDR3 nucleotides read TGTGCCAGCAGTTCGACAGGTGAATATTCACCCCTCCACTTT. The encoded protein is CASSSTGEYSPLHF.